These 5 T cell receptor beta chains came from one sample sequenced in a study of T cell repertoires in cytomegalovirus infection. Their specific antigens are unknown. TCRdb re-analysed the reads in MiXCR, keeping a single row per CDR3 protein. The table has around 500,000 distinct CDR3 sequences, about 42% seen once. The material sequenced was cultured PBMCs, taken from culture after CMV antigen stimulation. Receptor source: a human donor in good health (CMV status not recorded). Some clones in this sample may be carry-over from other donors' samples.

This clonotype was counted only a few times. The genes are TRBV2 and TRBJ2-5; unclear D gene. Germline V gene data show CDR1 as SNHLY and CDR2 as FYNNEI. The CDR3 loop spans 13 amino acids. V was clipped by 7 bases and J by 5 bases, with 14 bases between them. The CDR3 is CASIEDRYETQYF. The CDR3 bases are TGTGCCAGCATCGAGGATCGCTACGAGACCCAGTACTTC.

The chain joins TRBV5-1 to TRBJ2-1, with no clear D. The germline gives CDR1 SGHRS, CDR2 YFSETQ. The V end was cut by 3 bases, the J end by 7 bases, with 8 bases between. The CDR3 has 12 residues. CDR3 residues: CASSSPLNEQFF. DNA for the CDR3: TGCGCCAGCAGCTCCCCCCTAAATGAGCAGTTCTTC. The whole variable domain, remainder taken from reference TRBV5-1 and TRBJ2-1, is KAGVTQTPRYLIKTRGQQVTLSCSPISGHRSVSWYQQTPGQGLQFLFEYFSETQRNKGNFPGRFSGRQFSNSRSEMNVSTLELGDSALYLCASSSPLNEQFFGPGTRLTVL.

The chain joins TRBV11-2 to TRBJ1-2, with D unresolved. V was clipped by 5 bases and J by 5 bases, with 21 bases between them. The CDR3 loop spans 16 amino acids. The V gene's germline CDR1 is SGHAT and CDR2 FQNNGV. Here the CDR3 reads CASSRPGTEMVYGYTF. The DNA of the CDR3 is TGTGCCAGCAGCAGACCAGGAACCGAGATGGTGTATGGCTACACCTTC.

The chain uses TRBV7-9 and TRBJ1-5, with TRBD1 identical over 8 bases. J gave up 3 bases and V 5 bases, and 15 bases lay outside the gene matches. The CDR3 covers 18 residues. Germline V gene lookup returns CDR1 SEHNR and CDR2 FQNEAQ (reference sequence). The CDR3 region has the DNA TGTGCCAGCAGCAGGGGAGGAACAGGGGGGGTTGACAATCAGCCCCAGCATTTT. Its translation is CASSRGGTGGVDNQPQHF.

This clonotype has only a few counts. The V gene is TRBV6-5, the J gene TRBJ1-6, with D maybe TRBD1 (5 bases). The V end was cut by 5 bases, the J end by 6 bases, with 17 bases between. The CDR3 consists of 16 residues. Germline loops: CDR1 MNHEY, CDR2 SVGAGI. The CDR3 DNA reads TGTGCCAGCAGTCCGGGACTCGCTTATCGTAATTCACCCCTCCACTTT. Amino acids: CASSPGLAYRNSPLHF.